A selection of T cell receptor beta chains follows, all from one sample in a study of spatial heterogeneity in lung cancer. TCRdb re-called the 5' RACE reads with MiXCR, one entry per CDR3 protein. The data hold some 100,000 distinct CDR3 sequences, with under 4.5% observed a single time. Here the sequenced sample was lung tumor tissue, taken at surgery. These TCRs come from a male donor with early-stage non-small cell lung cancer. The CDR3 runs from the conserved cysteine through the conserved F or W. D genes are given only for firm matches. Size tells how often a clone was seen (once, few, many) or the class of an expanded clone, and some rows leave it out.

d_gene: TRBD2
v_gene: TRBV6-2/TRBV6-3
abundance: few
j_gene: TRBJ2-2
CDR3aa: CASSYIGTRNTGELFF
CDR3nt: TGTGCCAGCAGTTACATCGGGACTAGGAACACCGGGGAGCTGTTTTTT

d_gene: .
v_gene: TRBV6-5
abundance: many
j_gene: TRBJ1-5
CDR3aa: CASSYLWDYSNQPQHF
CDR3nt: TGTGCCAGCAGTTACTTGTGGGACTATAGCAATCAGCCCCAGCATTTT

d_gene: .
v_gene: TRBV18
abundance: few
j_gene: TRBJ2-2
CDR3aa: CASSPLGGVTGELFF
CDR3nt: TGTGCCAGCTCACCACTCGGCGGGGTCACCGGGGAGCTGTTTTTT

d_gene: .
v_gene: TRBV5-1
abundance: .
j_gene: TRBJ1-1
CDR3aa: CASSPWVGLNTEAFF
CDR3nt: TGCGCCAGCAGCCCGTGGGTAGGACTGAACACTGAAGCTTTCTTT

d_gene: .
v_gene: TRBV20-1
abundance: few
j_gene: TRBJ2-5
CDR3aa: CSAEGQQETQYF
CDR3nt: TGCAGTGCGGAGGGACAGCAAGAGACCCAGTACTTC

d_gene: .
v_gene: TRBV12-3/TRBV12-4
abundance: many
j_gene: TRBJ1-1
CDR3aa: CASRTAGDGNTEAFF
CDR3nt: TGTGCCAGCAGGACAGCTGGGGACGGGAACACTGAAGCTTTCTTT

d_gene: .
v_gene: TRBV28
abundance: .
j_gene: TRBJ2-3
CDR3aa: CAGGEAATDTQYF
CDR3nt: TGTGCCGGAGGGGAAGCTGCCACAGATACGCAGTATTTT

d_gene: .
v_gene: TRBV6-7
abundance: few
j_gene: TRBJ2-1
CDR3aa: CASRAVRRRNEQFF
CDR3nt: TGTGCCAGCAGGGCCGTTAGGAGACGCAATGAGCAGTTCTTC

d_gene: TRBD1
v_gene: TRBV15
abundance: many
j_gene: TRBJ1-5
CDR3aa: CATSRKTGGNQPQHF
CDR3nt: TGTGCCACCAGCAGAAAGACAGGGGGAAATCAGCCCCAGCATTTT

d_gene: .
v_gene: TRBV3-1
abundance: many
j_gene: TRBJ2-2
CDR3aa: CASNRQSANTGELFF
CDR3nt: TGTGCCAGCAACCGACAGTCGGCGAACACCGGGGAGCTGTTTTTT

d_gene: .
v_gene: TRBV28
abundance: many
j_gene: TRBJ2-1
CDR3aa: CASRYSAVYNEQFF
CDR3nt: TGTGCCAGCAGATATAGCGCGGTCTACAATGAGCAGTTCTTC

d_gene: .
v_gene: TRBV3-1
abundance: many
j_gene: TRBJ2-7
CDR3aa: CASSRSQGWYEQYF
CDR3nt: TGTGCCAGCAGCCGAAGTCAGGGGTGGTACGAGCAGTACTTC

d_gene: TRBD2
v_gene: TRBV20-1
abundance: many
j_gene: TRBJ2-1
CDR3aa: CSAGRQTERTTNEQFF
CDR3nt: TGCAGTGCCGGGAGGCAAACGGAAAGGACTACAAATGAGCAGTTCTTC

d_gene: .
v_gene: TRBV10-3
abundance: many
j_gene: TRBJ2-3
CDR3aa: CAISANDRSTDTQYF
CDR3nt: TGTGCCATCAGTGCAAATGATAGAAGCACAGATACGCAGTATTTT

d_gene: TRBD1
v_gene: TRBV7-9
abundance: many
j_gene: TRBJ1-2
CDR3aa: CASSSTGALYGYTF
CDR3nt: TGTGCCAGCAGCTCGACAGGGGCCCTATATGGCTACACCTTC

d_gene: TRBD1
v_gene: TRBV6-6
abundance: .
j_gene: TRBJ2-7
CDR3aa: CASSAGQGVSEQYF
CDR3nt: TGTGCCAGCAGTGCGGGACAGGGGGTGTCCGAGCAGTACTTC

d_gene: .
v_gene: TRBV27
abundance: many
j_gene: TRBJ2-3
CDR3aa: CASSFRTPDTQYF
CDR3nt: TGTGCCAGCAGTTTTCGGACCCCGGATACGCAGTATTTT

d_gene: .
v_gene: TRBV7-6
abundance: many
j_gene: TRBJ1-1
CDR3aa: CASSSGTLGSTEAFF
CDR3nt: TGTGCCAGCAGCTCCGGGACTTTAGGGAGTACTGAAGCTTTCTTT

d_gene: TRBD1
v_gene: TRBV5-1
abundance: .
j_gene: TRBJ1-2
CDR3aa: CASSLTQGAGYGYTF
CDR3nt: TGCGCCAGCAGCCTAACCCAGGGGGCCGGCTATGGCTACACCTTC

d_gene: .
v_gene: TRBV7-9
abundance: many
j_gene: TRBJ1-1
CDR3aa: CASSLGGEAAFF
CDR3nt: TGTGCCAGCAGCTTGGGAGGAGAGGCAGCTTTCTTT